This TCR beta chain comes out of a study of cytomegalovirus exposure and HLA in healthy donors. Using immunoSEQ multiplex PCR, the repertoire was profiled, and TCRdb retains in-frame clones only, with some absent. Here the sample spans about 110,000 clones, more than 90% being singletons. The CDR3 spans 14 residues. Germline lookup yields CDR1 SGDLS and CDR2 YYNGEE. V lost 4 bases to trimming and J lost 8 bases; unmatched junction nucleotides: 9. This chain uses TRBV9 with TRBJ2-1, with 7 bases identical to TRBD1. This receptor was obtained from a woman under 30 in good health and CMV-seronegative. The sequencing input was PBMCs. The CDR3 DNA is TGTGCCAGCAGCTACGGACAGGTCTTCGATGAGCAGTTCTTC. Its translation is CASSYGQVFDEQFF.